The clone carrying this T cell receptor beta chain showed up just once. Its antigen remains unidentified. The study excluded patients with uncontrolled infection, other autoimmune disease, pregnancy or lactation. The data belong to a study of T cells in Graves' hyperthyroidism and ophthalmopathy. Study outcomes and limitations: Appearing also in blood were most of the thyroid clonotypes expanded above 0.001.

V lost 10 bases to trimming and J lost 2 bases; unmatched junction nucleotides: 6. Germline CDR1 WSHSY, CDR2 SAAADI. The CDR3 contains 13 residues. TCR beta CDR3 regions were amplified from RNA. First-round RT-PCR with HTBI primers amplified the TCR CDR3 region. TCRdb itself ran the multiplex PCR reads through MiXCR, one entry per CDR3 protein. The data contain just under 750,000 distinct CDR3 sequences, about 35% of them seen just once; the ten biggest clones take up approximately 31%. V usage is TRBV10-2 and J usage is TRBJ2-7; 9 bases fit TRBD2. Sequenced sample: blood. The clonotype was recovered from a woman aged 40 to 55 with Graves' hyperthyroidism. The CDR3 is CATTIAGAYEQYF. The CDR3 bases are TGCGCCACCACCATAGCGGGAGCCTACGAGCAGTACTTC.